There are many counts of the clone carrying this T cell receptor beta chain. What it binds is not known. Amplified TCR beta CDR3 regions came from RNA transcripts. The TCR CDR3 was amplified in a first-round RT-PCR using the HTBI primer set. MiXCR, applied by TCRdb to the multiplex PCR reads, yields one record per CDR3 protein. The sample lists about 510,000 distinct CDR3 sequences; 46% were seen once. The data were obtained in a study of T cells in Graves' hyperthyroidism and ophthalmopathy. Diagnostic decisions used clinical symptoms, serum thyroxine and TRAb, thyroid ultrasound and orbital computed tomography. This CDR3 region has 16 residues. Trimming took 4 bases from V and 2 from J; bases not matched to a gene: 9. Germline V gene data show CDR1 as LNHDA and CDR2 as SQIVND (reference sequence). Study-wide results and limits: Within blood appeared most thyroid clonotypes that had expanded above 0.001. Progression to ophthalmopathy was predicted a median of about six months early.

The TCR was taken from an adult woman with Graves' disease, either hyperthyroidism or ophthalmopathy (not recorded which). Sequenced sample: peripheral blood or thyroid tissue (not recorded which). The V gene is TRBV19, the J gene TRBJ2-7, with 9 bases identical to TRBD1. The CDR3 DNA reads TGTGCCAGTAGTACCGACCCGGGACAGGGAGCCTACGAGCAGTACTTC. Protein sequence: CASSTDPGQGAYEQYF.